A single sample gave rise to the 13 T cell receptor beta chains below, sequenced in a study of blood T cell dynamics during melanoma immunotherapy. Stated time point: pre-treatment baseline. The repertoire was sequenced with immunoSEQ multiplex PCR; TCRdb's copy has only in-frame clones and lacks some. Of approximately 15,000 clones listed, more than 70% are singletons. Sample: blood, taken from a patient treated with checkpoint blockade. The source is a human donor with melanoma.

This clone was found a few times. The V call is TRBV20-1, the J call TRBJ1-5; D call uncertain. V shed 6 bases and J shed 10 bases, with 13 bases lying between them. In germline, CDR1 is DFQATT, CDR2 SNEGSKA (reference sequence). The CDR3 has 11 amino acids. CDR3 sequence reads: CSAVSGYPQHF. CDR3 DNA: TGCAGTGCCGTATCAGGCTACCCCCAGCATTTT.

The CDR3: CATSRVAHEQFF. DNA of the CDR3: TGTGCCACCAGCAGAGTAGCTCATGAGCAGTTCTTC. The chain employs TRBV15 and TRBJ2-1; D is unresolved. The CDR3 loop spans 12 amino acids. Germline lookup yields CDR1 LNHNV and CDR2 YYDKDF (reference sequence). V lost 1 base and J 8 bases, leaving 6 bases between the germline ends.

This chain joins TRBV5-8 and TRBJ1-3; D is undetermined. The CDR3 consists of 13 residues. Germline V gene data show CDR1 as SGHTS and CDR2 as YDEGEE. Trimming shortened V by 1 base and J by 4 bases, and 6 bases separated the two germline ends. CDR3 DNA sequence: TGTGCCAGCAGCTTGAGCATCGGAAACACCATATATTTT. This encodes CASSLSIGNTIYF.

The chain couples TRBV7-6 to TRBJ1-4; D may be TRBD1 (6 bases). V lost 1 base, J lost 3 bases, and 24 bases lay in between. The CDR3 covers 20 residues. Germline V gene sequence: CDR1 SGHVS, CDR2 FNYEAQ. The CDR3 loop reads CASSLGFGDRTMPSNEKLFF. DNA for the CDR3: TGTGCCAGCAGCTTAGGATTTGGAGACAGGACAATGCCTTCTAATGAAAAACTGTTTTTT.

This clone came up once. The chain recombines TRBV11-2 with TRBJ2-7, with D perhaps TRBD2 (6 bases). The CDR3 has 15 amino acids. The germline gives CDR1 SGHAT, CDR2 FQNNGV. The V end was cut by 3 bases, the J end by 0 bases, with 12 bases between. Here the CDR3 reads CASSFAGLSSYEQYF. The CDR3 nucleotides read TGTGCCAGCAGCTTCGCGGGGCTCAGCTCCTACGAGCAGTACTTC.

The chain couples TRBV5-1 to TRBJ1-4; D is uncertain. With 0 bases removed from V and 8 bases from J, the gap between germline ends came to 14 bases. The CDR3 spans 15 residues. Germline V gene lookup returns CDR1 SGHRS and CDR2 YFSETQ. This CDR3 reads CASSLAAGPPEKLFF. The CDR3 coding sequence is TGCGCCAGCAGCTTGGCGGCAGGTCCCCCCGAAAAACTGTTTTTT.

The gene calls are TRBV2 and TRBJ2-5; 11 nucleotides agree with TRBD2. From germline, CDR1 is SNHLY and CDR2 FYNNEI. The ends lost 4 bases at V and 4 bases at J; junction bases unmatched: 8. This CDR3 comprises 16 residues. In nucleotides, the CDR3 is TGTGCCAGCAGTGGGGCGACTAGCGGGGTTGGAGAGACCCAGTACTTC. Translation: CASSGATSGVGETQYF. The entire variable domain, with the rest obtained from reference TRBV2 and TRBJ2-5, is as follows: EPEVTQTPSHQVTQMGQEVILRCVPISNHLYFYWYRQILGQKVEFLVSFYNNEISEKSEIFDDQFSVERPDGSNFTLKIRSTKLEDSAMYFCASSGATSGVGETQYFGPGTRLLVL.

This clone has just one count. The V gene is TRBV6-9, the J gene TRBJ2-5; D gene unclear. The V and J ends lost 4 bases and 5 bases respectively, with 5 bases between them. The CDR3 is 11 residues long. The V gene's germline CDR1 is MNHGY and CDR2 SVAAGI. The CDR3 sequence: CASSSSETQYF. The CDR3 DNA reads as TGTGCCAGCAGTTCATCGGAGACCCAGTACTTC.

The V and J genes are TRBV6-5 and TRBJ2-1, with no clear D. This CDR3 spans 16 amino acids. V gave up 0 bases and J gave up 7 bases, with 16 bases separating them. Germline V lookup: CDR1 MNHEY, CDR2 SVGAGI. CDR3 bases: TGTGCCAGCAGTTACTCGTCTTCGGCCCTACGGAATGAGCAGTTCTTC. Translated, it gives CASSYSSSALRNEQFF.

The V and J genes are TRBV7-2 and TRBJ2-5, with TRBD2 matching over 9 bases. Germline CDR1 and CDR2: SGHTA and FQGNSA. The CDR3 is 14 amino acids. V gave up 2 bases and J gave up 4 bases; unmatched junction bases: 2. CDR3: CASSLYSGGETQYF. The CDR3 DNA sequence: TGTGCCAGCAGCTTATATAGCGGGGGAGAGACCCAGTACTTC.

The count of this clone is one. CDR3 residues: CASSLTPGLRTDTQYF. In DNA form, the CDR3 reads TGTGCCAGCAGTTTAACGCCGGGACTACGCACAGATACGCAGTATTTT. The genes are TRBV28 and TRBJ2-3; 7 positions match TRBD2. Germline CDR1 MDHEN, CDR2 SYDVKM. This CDR3 contains 16 residues. Trimming removed 2 bases from V and 1 base from J; junction bases left unmatched: 6.

The chain couples TRBV6-5 to TRBJ2-5, with D perhaps matching TRBD1 (5 bases). The J call may be wrong; the DNA end is better matched by TRBJ2-7. The germline gives CDR1 MNHEY, CDR2 SVGAGI. CDR3 length: 14 residues. CDR3 nucleotide sequence: TGTGCCAGCAGTTACTCTCGGACAACCTACGAGCAGTACTTC. Amino acid sequence: CASSYSRTTYEQYF.

The V and J genes are TRBV28 and TRBJ2-7, with 8 bases aligning to TRBD1. Looked up from germline, CDR1 is MDHEN and CDR2 is SYDVKM. This CDR3 has 14 amino acids. The V segment lost 3 bases and the J segment 3 bases; nucleotides outside the gene matches: 4. The CDR3 DNA reads as TGTGCCAGCAGTTTCGGACAGGGCGACTACGAGCAGTACTTC. It yields the protein CASSFGQGDYEQYF.